This T cell receptor (beta chain) was sequenced during a study of T cells in Graves' hyperthyroidism and ophthalmopathy. This clonotype was recorded a few times. V shed 1 base, J shed 4 bases, and the junction held 3 bases outside the gene matches. In germline, CDR1 is DFQATT, CDR2 SNEGSKA (reference sequence). The CDR3 loop spans 16 amino acids. Amplified TCR beta CDR3 regions derived from RNA transcripts. During a first-round RT-PCR of the TCR CDR3, the HTBI primer set was used. MiXCR, applied by TCRdb to the multiplex PCR reads, yields one record per CDR3 protein. This sample yields under 750,000 distinct CDR3 sequences, of which approximately 19% are seen a single time; 16% belongs to the top ten.

The sample comprised blood. V and J are TRBV20-1 and TRBJ2-3; 15 bases match TRBD2. The TCR originated in a woman aged 45-59 years with Graves' hyperthyroidism that later progressed to Graves' ophthalmopathy. CDR3 protein: CSARGWTSGGADTQYF. As DNA, the CDR3 is TGCAGTGCTAGAGGTTGGACTAGCGGGGGGGCAGATACGCAGTATTTT.